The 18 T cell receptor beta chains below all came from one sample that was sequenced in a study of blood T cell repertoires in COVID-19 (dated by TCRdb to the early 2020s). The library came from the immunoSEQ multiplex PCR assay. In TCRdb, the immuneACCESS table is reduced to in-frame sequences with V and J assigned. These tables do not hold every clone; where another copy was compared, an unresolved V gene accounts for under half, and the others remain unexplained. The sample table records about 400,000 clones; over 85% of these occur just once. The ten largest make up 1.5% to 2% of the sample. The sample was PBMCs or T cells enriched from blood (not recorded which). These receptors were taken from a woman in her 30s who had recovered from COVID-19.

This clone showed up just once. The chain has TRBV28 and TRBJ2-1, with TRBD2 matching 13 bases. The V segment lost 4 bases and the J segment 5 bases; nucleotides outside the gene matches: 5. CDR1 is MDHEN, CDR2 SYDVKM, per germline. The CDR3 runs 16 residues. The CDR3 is CASSSLLAGGDNEQFF. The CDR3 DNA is TGTGCCAGCAGTTCATTACTAGCGGGAGGGGACAATGAGCAGTTCTTC. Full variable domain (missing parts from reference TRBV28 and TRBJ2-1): DVKVTQSSRYLVKRTGEKVFLECVQDMDHENMFWYRQDPGLGLRLIYFSYDVKMKEKGDIPEGYSVSREKKERFSLILESASTNQTSMYLCASSSLLAGGDNEQFFGPGTRLTVL.

CDR3 DNA: TGTGCCAGCAGCCCCCGGGGGGGGCACTACAATGAGCAGTTCTTC. It is translated as CASSPRGGHYNEQFF. The chain has TRBV3-1 (or the pseudogene TRBV3-2) and TRBJ2-1; TRBD2 agrees at 8 bases. The CDR3 spans 15 residues. Germline trimming cut 4 bases from V and 3 bases from J; bases unmatched to any gene: 5. Germline V CDR1 and CDR2: LGHDT, YNNKEL (reference sequence).

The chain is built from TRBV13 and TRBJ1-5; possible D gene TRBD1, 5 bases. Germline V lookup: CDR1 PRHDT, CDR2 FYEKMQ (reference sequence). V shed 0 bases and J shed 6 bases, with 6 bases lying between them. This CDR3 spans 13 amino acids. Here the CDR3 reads CASSLGRVQPQHF. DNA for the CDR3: TGTGCCAGCAGCTTAGGCAGGGTTCAGCCCCAGCATTTT.

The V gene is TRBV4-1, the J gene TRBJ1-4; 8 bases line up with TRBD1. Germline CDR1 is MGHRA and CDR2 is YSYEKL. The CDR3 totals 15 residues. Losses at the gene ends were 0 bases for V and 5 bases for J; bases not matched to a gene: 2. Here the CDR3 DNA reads TGCGCCAGCAGCCAAGACCGGACAGGGAATGAAAAACTGTTTTTT. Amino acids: CASSQDRTGNEKLFF.

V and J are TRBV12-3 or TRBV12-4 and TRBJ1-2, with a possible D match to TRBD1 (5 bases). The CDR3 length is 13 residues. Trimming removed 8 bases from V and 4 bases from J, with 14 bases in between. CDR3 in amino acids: CASARQGTYGYTF. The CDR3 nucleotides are TGTGCCAGCGCCAGGCAGGGAACCTATGGCTACACCTTC.

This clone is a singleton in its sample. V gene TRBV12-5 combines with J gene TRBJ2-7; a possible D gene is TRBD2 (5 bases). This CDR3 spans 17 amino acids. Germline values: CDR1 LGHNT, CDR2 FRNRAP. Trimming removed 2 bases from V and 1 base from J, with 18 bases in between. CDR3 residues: CASGLLRGLARSYEQYF. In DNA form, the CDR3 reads TGTGCTAGTGGTTTGCTACGGGGTTTAGCTCGGTCCTACGAGCAGTACTTC.

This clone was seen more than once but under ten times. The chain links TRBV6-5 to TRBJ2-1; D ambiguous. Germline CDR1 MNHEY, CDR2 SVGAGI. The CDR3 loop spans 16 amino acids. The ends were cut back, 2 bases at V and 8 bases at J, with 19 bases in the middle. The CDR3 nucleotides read TGTGCCAGCAGTTACCGATCCGGAGTTGGTAATGATGAGCAGTTCTTC. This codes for CASSYRSGVGNDEQFF.

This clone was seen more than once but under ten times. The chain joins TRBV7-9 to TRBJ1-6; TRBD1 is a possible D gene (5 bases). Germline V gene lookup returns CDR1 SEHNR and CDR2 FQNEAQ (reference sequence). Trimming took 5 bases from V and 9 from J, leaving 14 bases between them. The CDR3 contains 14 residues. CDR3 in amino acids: CASSPGTGSSPLHF. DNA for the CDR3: TGTGCCAGCAGCCCCGGCACAGGAAGTTCACCCCTCCACTTT.

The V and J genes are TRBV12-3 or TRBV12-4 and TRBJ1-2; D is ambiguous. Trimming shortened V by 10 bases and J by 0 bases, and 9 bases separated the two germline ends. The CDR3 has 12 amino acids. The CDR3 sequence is CATRGSNYGYTF. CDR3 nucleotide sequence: TGTGCCACCCGGGGATCTAACTATGGCTACACCTTC.

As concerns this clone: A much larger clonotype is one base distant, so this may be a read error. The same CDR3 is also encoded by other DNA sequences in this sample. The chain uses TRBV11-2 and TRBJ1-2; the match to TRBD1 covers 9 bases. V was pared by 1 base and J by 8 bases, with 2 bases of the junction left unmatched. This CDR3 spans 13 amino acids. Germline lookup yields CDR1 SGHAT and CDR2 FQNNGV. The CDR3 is CASSLGTGDGYTF. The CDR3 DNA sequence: TGTGCCAGCAGCTTAGGGACAGGGGACGGCTACACCTTC.

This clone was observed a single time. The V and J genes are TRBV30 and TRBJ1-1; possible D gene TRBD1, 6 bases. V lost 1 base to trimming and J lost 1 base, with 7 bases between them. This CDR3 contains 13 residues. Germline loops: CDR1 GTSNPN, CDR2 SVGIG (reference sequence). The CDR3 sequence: CAWSAQGNTEAFF. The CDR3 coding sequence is TGTGCCTGGAGTGCACAGGGGAACACTGAAGCTTTCTTT.

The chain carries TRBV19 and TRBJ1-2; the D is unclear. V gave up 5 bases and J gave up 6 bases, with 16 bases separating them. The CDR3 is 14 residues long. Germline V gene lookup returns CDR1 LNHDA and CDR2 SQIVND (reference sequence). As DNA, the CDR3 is TGTGCCAGTAGTGCCGGGAGTCCCTCTAATGGCTACACCTTC. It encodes CASSAGSPSNGYTF.

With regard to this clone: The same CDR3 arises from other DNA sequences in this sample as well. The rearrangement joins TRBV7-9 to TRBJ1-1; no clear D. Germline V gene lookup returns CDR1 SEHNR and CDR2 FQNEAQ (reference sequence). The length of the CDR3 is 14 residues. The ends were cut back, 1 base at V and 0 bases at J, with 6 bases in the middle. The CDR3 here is CASSLGSLNTEAFF. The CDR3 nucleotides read TGTGCCAGCAGCTTAGGTTCTTTGAACACTGAAGCTTTCTTT.

CDR3 DNA: TGCGCCAGCAGCTCAGGCGGGCGGAAGAACTATGGCTACACCTTC. It codes for CASSSGGRKNYGYTF. The genes are TRBV5-1 and TRBJ1-2; D ambiguous. Germline-derived CDR1 and CDR2 are SGHRS and YFSETQ. CDR3 length: 15 amino acids. The germline V and J ends were trimmed by 3 bases and 2 bases, with 14 bases remaining between them.

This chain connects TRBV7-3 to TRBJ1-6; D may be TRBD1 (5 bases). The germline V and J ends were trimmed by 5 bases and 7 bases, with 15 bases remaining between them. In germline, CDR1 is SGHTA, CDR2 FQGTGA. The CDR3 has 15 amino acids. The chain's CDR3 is CASSTGVTGNSPLHF. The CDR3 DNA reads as TGTGCCAGCAGCACGGGGGTGACGGGGAATTCACCCCTCCACTTT.

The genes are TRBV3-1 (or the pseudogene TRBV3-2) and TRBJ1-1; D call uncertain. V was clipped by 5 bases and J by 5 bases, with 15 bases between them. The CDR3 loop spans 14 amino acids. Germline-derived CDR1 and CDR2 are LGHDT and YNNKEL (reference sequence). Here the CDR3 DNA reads TGTGCCAGCAGCACTCAGCCCGGCAGGACTGAAGCTTTCTTT. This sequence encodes CASSTQPGRTEAFF.

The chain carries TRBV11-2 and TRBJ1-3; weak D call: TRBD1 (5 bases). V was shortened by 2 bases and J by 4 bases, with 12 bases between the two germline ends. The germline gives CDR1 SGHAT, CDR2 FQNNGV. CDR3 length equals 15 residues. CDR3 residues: CASSLIRGDGNTIYF. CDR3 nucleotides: TGTGCCAGCAGCTTAATTCGGGGGGACGGAAACACCATATATTTT.

Here the CDR3 DNA reads TGTGCCAGCAGTCTTCTCCAAACACAGGGTTCCTCTCTATCACGAGCTCAGTACTTC. Protein: CASSLLQTQGSSLSRAQYF. V gene TRBV6-2 or TRBV6-3 combines with J gene TRBJ2-5, with a possible D match to TRBD1 (6 bases). V lost 5 bases and J lost 11, with 36 bases in between. CDR3 length: 19 residues. Germline V gives CDR1 MNHEY, CDR2 SVGEGT.